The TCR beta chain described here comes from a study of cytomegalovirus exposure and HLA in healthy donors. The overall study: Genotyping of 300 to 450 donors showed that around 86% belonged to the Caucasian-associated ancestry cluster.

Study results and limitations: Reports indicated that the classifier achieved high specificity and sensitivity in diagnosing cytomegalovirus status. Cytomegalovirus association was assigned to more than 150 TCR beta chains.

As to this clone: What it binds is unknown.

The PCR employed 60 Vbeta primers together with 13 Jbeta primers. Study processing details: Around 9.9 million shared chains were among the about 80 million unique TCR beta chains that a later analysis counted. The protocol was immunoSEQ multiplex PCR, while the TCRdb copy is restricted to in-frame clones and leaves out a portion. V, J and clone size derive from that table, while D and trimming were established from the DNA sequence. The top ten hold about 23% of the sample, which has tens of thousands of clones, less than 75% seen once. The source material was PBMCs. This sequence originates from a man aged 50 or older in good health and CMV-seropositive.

The CDR3 region has the DNA TGTGCCAGCAGCCCACCACGACAGGGAACGAACACCGGGGAGCTGTTTTTT. Its protein product is CASSPPRQGTNTGELFF. This sequence joins TRBV4-2 and TRBJ2-2; 7 positions match TRBD1. This CDR3 has 17 amino acids. Germline values: CDR1 LGHNA, CDR2 YNFKEQ. J lost 0 bases, V lost 4 bases, and 8 bases had no gene match.